This T cell receptor (beta chain) was sequenced during a study of OX40 agonist ivuxolimab in advanced cancers. Study details: Subjects had a mean age of about 57 years, with a range of 23 to 79; 82.7% were male. Broader study findings: Among T cells, CD8+ cells averaged more expanded clones than CD4+ cells. Among expanded peripheral T cells, antigen specificity went undetermined.

Measured with immunoSEQ multiplex PCR; TCRdb has only the in-frame clones, and not every one. Of about 88,000 clones in the sample, 85% to 90% were seen once. Germline loops: CDR1 KGHSY, CDR2 FQNENV. There are 14 residues in the CDR3. The V gene lost 0 bases and the J gene lost 3 bases, with 8 bases spanning the gap. In regard to this clone: Antigen unknown.

This receptor was obtained from an adult with an advanced solid tumor such as melanoma, head and neck, liver or kidney cancer. This specimen consisted of CD4+ or CD8+ T cells sorted from blood, obtained in a trial of the OX40 agonist ivuxolimab. This chain links TRBV16 with TRBJ1-1; D is unresolved. The CDR3 loop reads CASSQSIGDTEAFF. CDR3 nucleotide sequence: TGTGCCAGCAGCCAATCGATCGGGGACACTGAAGCTTTCTTT.